Listed here are 19 T cell receptor beta chains from one sample, sequenced in a study of T cell responses to AZD1222 COVID-19 vaccine. Assay: immunoSEQ multiplex PCR; the TCRdb copy retains only in-frame clones and omits some. The sample includes tens of thousands of clones, under 90% seen only once; the top ten take roughly 2.8%. Sample: peripheral blood, taken on day 0 of MenACWY control vaccination. Receptors originate from an adult in good health.

The sample holds a few counts of this clone. The rearrangement uses TRBV6-2 or TRBV6-3 and TRBJ2-5; 7 nucleotides line up with TRBD2. The V segment lost 6 bases and the J segment 0 bases; nucleotides outside the gene matches: 10. The CDR3 contains 16 residues. Germline CDR1 is MNHEY and CDR2 is SVGEGT. CDR3 bases: TGTGCCAGCAGCCCCGGGGGAGCGGGGTACCAAGAGACCCAGTACTTC. Translated, it gives CASSPGGAGYQETQYF.

The chain uses TRBV6-4 and TRBJ2-7, with D maybe TRBD1 (6 bases). Trimming left V 6 bases short and J 7 bases short, with 25 bases between. The CDR3 extends over 16 amino acids. Germline-derived CDR1 and CDR2 are MRHNA and SNTAGT. The CDR3 spells CASSPSPAQGPREQYF. The CDR3 DNA follows: TGTGCCAGCAGCCCATCTCCGGCGCAGGGGCCGCGGGAGCAGTACTTC.

This clone was counted between two and nine times. The chain is built from TRBV6-2 or TRBV6-3 and TRBJ2-7; 12 bases align to TRBD2. Germline V CDR1 and CDR2: MNHEY, SVGEGT. Trimming removed 6 bases from V and 4 bases from J; junction bases left unmatched: 7. CDR3 length: 15 residues. CDR3 amino acids: CASSTTSGGSYEQYF. The CDR3, as DNA: TGTGCCAGCAGCACGACTAGCGGGGGAAGTTACGAGCAGTACTTC.

This chain links TRBV3-1 (or the pseudogene TRBV3-2) with TRBJ2-7; no definite D call. Germline values: CDR1 LGHDT, CDR2 YNNKEL (reference sequence). Trimming removed 1 base at V and 1 base at J, with 8 bases between. The CDR3 totals 14 residues. The CDR3 DNA reads as TGTGCCAGCAGCCAAGGGCCCCAATCCTACGAGCAGTACTTC. Residues: CASSQGPQSYEQYF.

The genes are TRBV6-5 and TRBJ2-1; D may be TRBD2 (5 bases). Germline assignment: CDR1 MNHEY and CDR2 SVGAGI. The CDR3 loop spans 12 amino acids. Trimming pared 6 bases from V and 5 bases from J, leaving 8 bases between. The CDR3 is CASSGLNNEQFF. The CDR3 DNA reads TGTGCCAGCAGCGGACTGAACAATGAGCAGTTCTTC.

V and J are TRBV30 and TRBJ2-5, with a possible D match to TRBD2 (5 bases). CDR3 length: 13 residues. Germline CDR1 and CDR2: GTSNPN and SVGIG (reference sequence). Deletions cut 3 bases from V and 6 bases from J, with 14 bases between. For the CDR3, the DNA is TGTGCCTGGAGCCTCTCGGGAATACAGACCCAGTACTTC. Translating gives CAWSLSGIQTQYF.

This chain joins TRBV5-1 and TRBJ1-2, with unresolved D. From germline, CDR1 is SGHRS and CDR2 YFSETQ. V lost 0 bases, J lost 3 bases, and 6 bases lay in between. The CDR3 has 13 residues. The CDR3, as DNA: TGCGCCAGCAGCTTGGGTATGGACTATGGCTACACCTTC. Translating gives CASSLGMDYGYTF.

The V and J genes are TRBV4-1 and TRBJ1-4; TRBD1 matches at 9 bases. V was pared by 3 bases and J by 5 bases, with 7 bases of the junction left unmatched. The CDR3 is 16 amino acids. Germline assignment: CDR1 MGHRA and CDR2 YSYEKL. The CDR3 reads CASSQTGTGRNEKLFF. For the CDR3, the DNA is TGCGCCAGCAGCCAGACCGGGACAGGGCGGAATGAAAAACTGTTTTTT.

The chain combines TRBV11-2 with TRBJ2-7, with a tentative D call TRBD2 (5 bases). Trimming removed 1 base from V and 6 bases from J, with 13 bases in between. The CDR3 length is 14 residues. CDR1 and CDR2 from the germline V gene are SGHAT and FQNNGV. In nucleotides, the CDR3 is TGTGCCAGCAGCTTAGTTACGGTTGGAGGCGAGCAGTACTTC. Translating gives CASSLVTVGGEQYF.

V gene TRBV6-5 combines with J gene TRBJ1-1; maybe TRBD1 (6 bases). The CDR3 covers 14 residues. V was cut by 4 bases and J by 1 base, with 10 bases left in between. Germline lookup yields CDR1 MNHEY and CDR2 SVGAGI. The CDR3: CASSSPRGNTEAFF. The CDR3 DNA follows: TGTGCCAGCAGTTCTCCCAGGGGGAACACTGAAGCTTTCTTT.

The chain's CDR3 is CASSQAYGTAQVQETQYF. CDR3 in DNA: TGCGCCAGCAGCCAGGCTTACGGGACAGCCCAAGTACAAGAGACCCAGTACTTC. The chain carries TRBV4-1 and TRBJ2-5; TRBD1 agrees at 7 bases. The CDR3 is 18 amino acids. CDR1 and CDR2 from the germline V gene are MGHRA and YSYEKL. J was trimmed by 2 bases and V by 3 bases; bases with no gene match: 15.

V gene TRBV3-1 (or the pseudogene TRBV3-2) combines with J gene TRBJ2-2; TRBD2 might be the D (6 bases). The V gene lost 3 bases and the J gene lost 4 bases, with 21 bases spanning the gap. Germline V lookup: CDR1 LGHDT, CDR2 YNNKEL (reference sequence). CDR3 length: 18 residues. In nucleotides, the CDR3 is TGTGCCAGCAGCCATCACCCGCGGGGAACAGAGGGCACCGGGGAGCTGTTTTTT. Protein product: CASSHHPRGTEGTGELFF.

The rearrangement joins TRBV5-1 to TRBJ2-7; TRBD1 might be the D (6 bases). Trimming removed 4 bases at V and 3 bases at J, with 14 bases between. Germline V gene sequence: CDR1 SGHRS, CDR2 YFSETQ. This CDR3 contains 14 residues. The CDR3 DNA sequence: TGCGCCAGCAGCCCTCAGGGACATCGCTACGAGCAGTACTTC. Amino acid sequence: CASSPQGHRYEQYF. Looking up the rest from reference TRBV5-1 and TRBJ2-7 gives the full variable domain: KAGVTQTPRYLIKTRGQQVTLSCSPISGHRSVSWYQQTPGQGLQFLFEYFSETQRNKGNFPGRFSGRQFSNSRSEMNVSTLELGDSALYLCASSPQGHRYEQYFGPGTRLTVT.

This clone has just one count. The rearrangement uses TRBV7-2 and TRBJ1-5; D ambiguous. Germline values: CDR1 SGHTA, CDR2 FQGNSA. Between the trimmed V and J ends, which lost 5 bases and 1 base, there was a span of 12 bases. The CDR3 has 15 residues. The CDR3 protein is CASSLRHSSNQPQHF. In DNA, the CDR3 is TGTGCCAGCAGCCTGCGACATTCAAGCAATCAGCCCCAGCATTTT.

The chain combines TRBV30 with TRBJ2-7, with D possibly TRBD1 on 5 matching bases. This CDR3 contains 14 residues. The V and J ends lost 4 bases and 5 bases respectively, with 18 bases between them. From germline, CDR1 is GTSNPN and CDR2 SVGIG (reference sequence). The CDR3: CAWTLASRTHEQYF. The CDR3 region has the DNA TGTGCCTGGACCTTAGCCTCGCGGACACACGAGCAGTACTTC.

As concerns this clone: Distinct nucleotide sequences in the sample also encode this CDR3. V gene TRBV7-9 combines with J gene TRBJ1-3; D not resolved. V was trimmed by 2 bases and J by 0 bases, leaving 5 bases between them. CDR3 length equals 14 residues. The V gene's germline CDR1 is SEHNR and CDR2 FQNEAQ (reference sequence). As DNA, the CDR3 is TGTGCCAGCAGCTTATCCCTCTCTGGAAACACCATATATTTT. It yields the protein CASSLSLSGNTIYF.

This chain links TRBV19 with TRBJ1-2, with D possibly matching TRBD1 (6 bases). Germline CDR1 LNHDA, CDR2 SQIVND (reference sequence). This CDR3 spans 13 amino acids. The V gene lost 9 bases and the J gene lost 8 bases, with 19 bases spanning the gap. The DNA of the CDR3 is TGTGCCAGCGGGGGCCGCAGGGAAAGGGGCTACACCTTC. Amino acid sequence: CASGGRRERGYTF.

V usage is TRBV7-8 and J usage is TRBJ2-1, with 11 bases that match TRBD1. The CDR3 contains 16 residues. Trimming took 5 bases from V and 7 from J; bases not matched to a gene: 10. CDR1 is SGHVS, CDR2 FQNEAQ, per germline. CDR3 loop: CASSPWGQGGSNEQFF. CDR3 nucleotide sequence: TGTGCCAGCAGCCCCTGGGGACAGGGGGGGTCGAATGAGCAGTTCTTC. Full variable domain (outside the CDR3, taken from reference TRBV7-8 and TRBJ2-1): GAGVSQSPRYKVAKRGQDVALRCDPISGHVSLFWYQQALGQGPEFLTYFQNEAQLDKSGLPSDRFFAERPEGSVSTLKIQRTQQEDSAVYLCASSPWGQGGSNEQFFGPGTRLTVL.

CDR3 protein: CASLGPSGGGTYNEQFF. The CDR3 DNA reads TGTGCTAGTTTGGGACCTTCAGGGGGCGGCACCTACAATGAGCAGTTCTTC. The chain uses TRBV12-5 and TRBJ2-1, with TRBD1 identical over 8 bases. The CDR3 runs 17 residues. J was trimmed by 2 bases and V by 8 bases; bases with no gene match: 14. Germline CDR1 is LGHNT and CDR2 is FRNRAP.